A single sample is the source of the 27 T cell receptor beta chains below, sequenced in a study of T cells in tumors after PD-1 blockade. The method was immunoSEQ multiplex PCR; TCRdb's version includes in-frame clones alone and lacks a portion of them. The sample has some 48,000 clones; about four fifths are singletons. Here the sequenced sample was PBMCs, taken before anti-PD-1 treatment. The receptor set was obtained from a human donor with basal cell carcinoma.

V and J are TRBV7-9 and TRBJ2-7; no clear D. The ends were cut back, 4 bases at V and 2 bases at J, with 9 bases in the middle. The V gene's germline CDR1 is SEHNR and CDR2 FQNEAQ (reference sequence). This CDR3 has 13 amino acids. CDR3: CASSYFGTYEQYF. As DNA, the CDR3 is TGTGCCAGCAGCTATTTCGGCACCTACGAGCAGTACTTC.

V is TRBV7-2 and J is TRBJ1-5; the D is unclear. Germline V CDR1 and CDR2: SGHTA, FQGNSA. This CDR3 is built from 13 residues. Between the trimmed V and J ends, which lost 1 base and 6 bases, there was a span of 7 bases. The DNA of the CDR3 is TGTGCCAGCAGCTTAGGGGCGGCTCAGCCCCAGCATTTT. Translating it yields CASSLGAAQPQHF.

The chain uses TRBV6-6 and TRBJ1-3; TRBD1 is a possible D gene (5 bases). The CDR3 spans 20 residues. The V end lost 5 bases, the J end lost 2 bases, and 28 bases lay between the germline ends. Germline values: CDR1 MNHNY, CDR2 SVGAGI (reference sequence). The CDR3 bases are TGTGCCAGCAGTCACCGAACCGGGGTAAAAGGGGCAGGCCCTGGAAACACCATATATTTT. Translated, it gives CASSHRTGVKGAGPGNTIYF.

This chain uses TRBV9 with TRBJ1-2; D gene uncertain. Trimming removed 0 bases from V and 4 bases from J, with 13 bases in between. This CDR3 contains 15 residues. Per germline, CDR1 SGDLS and CDR2 YYNGEE. The DNA of the CDR3 is TGTGCCAGCAGCGTAGAGGTCACCTCTGGCTATGGCTACACCTTC. It is translated as CASSVEVTSGYGYTF.

This clone was observed a handful of times. J is TRBJ2-2 and V is TRBV10-3, with 7 bases that match TRBD1. V lost 4 bases and J lost 2; bases outside the gene matches: 13. Germline V lookup: CDR1 ENHRY, CDR2 SYGVKD. This CDR3 spans 18 amino acids. CDR3 protein: CAISAARGRSENTGELFF. CDR3 nucleotides: TGTGCCATCAGTGCCGCAAGGGGGCGATCCGAAAACACCGGGGAGCTGTTTTTT.

The V gene is TRBV5-5, the J gene TRBJ2-1; 10 bases agree with TRBD1. CDR1 is SGHKS, CDR2 YYEKEE, per germline (reference sequence). J gave up 0 bases and V 4 bases, and 4 bases lay outside the gene matches. The CDR3 has 16 residues. This chain's CDR3 is CASSRRTGGSYNEQFF. In DNA form, the CDR3 reads TGTGCCAGCAGCCGCCGGACAGGGGGCTCCTACAATGAGCAGTTCTTC.

This sequence joins TRBV4-1 and TRBJ2-1; D unresolved. V dropped 0 bases and J dropped 7 bases, with 13 bases sitting between them. The CDR3 covers 15 residues. The germline CDR1 and CDR2 sequences are MGHRA and YSYEKL. In nucleotides, the CDR3 is TGCGCCAGCAGCCAAGATGAAGGTTCTAGGAATGAGCAGTTCTTC. Amino acids: CASSQDEGSRNEQFF.

J is TRBJ2-7 and V is TRBV5-6; D possibly corresponds to TRBD2 (6 bases). CDR3 length equals 14 residues. The V gene lost 2 bases and the J gene lost 0 bases, with 9 bases spanning the gap. CDR1 and CDR2 from the germline V gene are SGHDT and YYEEEE. The CDR3 DNA reads TGTGCCAGCAGCTTCGCGGGGAGCTCCTACGAGCAGTACTTC. The encoded protein is CASSFAGSSYEQYF.

The rearrangement uses TRBV30 and TRBJ1-6; 7 nucleotides line up with TRBD1. The J segment lost 7 bases and the V segment lost 1 base, leaving 1 base of the junction unmatched. CDR1 is GTSNPN and CDR2 is SVGIG in the germline V gene (reference sequence). The length of the CDR3 is 13 residues. The CDR3 loop is CAWSDRGNSPLHF. The DNA for the CDR3 is TGTGCCTGGAGTGACAGGGGAAATTCACCCCTCCACTTT.

The rearrangement uses TRBV30 and TRBJ2-3, with 10 bases lining up with TRBD2. The germline V gene has CDR1 GTSNPN and CDR2 SVGIG (reference sequence). This CDR3 region has 15 residues. J was trimmed by 4 bases and V by 1 base; bases with no gene match: 5. The CDR3 region has the DNA TGTGCCTGGAGTGCAAGCGGGGGGGCCTCAGATACGCAGTATTTT. Translated, it gives CAWSASGGASDTQYF.

The chain recombines TRBV6-5 with TRBJ2-3; D not resolved. Germline V gene data show CDR1 as MNHEY and CDR2 as SVGAGI. The V gene lost 5 bases and the J gene lost 4 bases, with 10 bases spanning the gap. This CDR3 has 13 amino acids. CDR3 protein: CASSRRPADTQYF. CDR3 nucleotides: TGTGCCAGCAGTCGCCGACCCGCAGATACGCAGTATTTT.

This clone has more than one count but fewer than ten. The chain links TRBV6-5 to TRBJ2-1, with D unresolved. The V gene's germline CDR1 is MNHEY and CDR2 SVGAGI. The CDR3 has 12 residues. The CDR3: CATRTPPDEQFF. In nucleotides, the CDR3 is TGTGCTACCCGGACCCCCCCCGATGAGCAGTTCTTC.

The chain employs TRBV28 and TRBJ1-2; 8 positions agree with TRBD1. Germline values: CDR1 MDHEN, CDR2 SYDVKM. The CDR3 loop spans 11 amino acids. Trimming removed 10 bases from V and 4 bases from J; junction bases left unmatched: 2. The CDR3 DNA reads as TGTGCCACTACAGGGGGCTATGGCTACACCTTC. The encoded protein is CATTGGYGYTF.

In the case of this clone: Relative to the germline gene, one junction end is altered; a read error may explain this. The chain links TRBV3-1 (or the pseudogene TRBV3-2) to TRBJ2-2, with TRBD1 matching 10 bases. This CDR3 comprises 16 residues. Germline V gene data show CDR1 as LGHDT and CDR2 as YNNKEL (reference sequence). Here the CDR3 reads CARSLRTGGGTGELFF. The CDR3, as DNA: TGTGCCCGCAGCCTTCGGACAGGGGGGGGAACCGGGGAGCTGTTTTTT.

The chain joins TRBV7-2 to TRBJ1-1; TRBD1 might be the D (6 bases). V was cut by 5 bases and J by 7 bases, with 17 bases left in between. CDR3 length equals 14 residues. Germline assignment: CDR1 SGHTA and CDR2 FQGNSA. The CDR3 here is CASSPGTMGNEAFF. In nucleotides, the CDR3 is TGTGCCAGCAGCCCGGGGACAATGGGCAATGAAGCTTTCTTT.

This clone was seen only once. The chain is built from TRBV19 and TRBJ2-1, with 7 bases that match TRBD2. This CDR3 spans 15 amino acids. CDR1 and CDR2 from the germline V gene are LNHDA and SQIVND (reference sequence). The junction had 5 bases not matched to a gene; V was cut back by 6 bases and J by 0 bases. In DNA form, the CDR3 reads TGTGCCAGTAGCGGGGGGTCCAACTCCTACAATGAGCAGTTCTTC. Translating gives CASSGGSNSYNEQFF.

This chain joins TRBV28 and TRBJ2-3; D unresolved. Germline V gene lookup returns CDR1 MDHEN and CDR2 SYDVKM. V shed 8 bases and J shed 1 base, with 13 bases lying between them. The CDR3 sequence is 14 residues long. The CDR3 nucleotides are TGTGCCAGCTCCCTCCCATTCCGCACAGATACGCAGTATTTT. Its translation: CASSLPFRTDTQYF.

To note about this clone: This may stem from a read error, because a much larger clone lies one nucleotide away. The CDR3 coding sequence is TGTGCCAGCAGCTCCCGGGGCTCCCACGGGGATACGCAGTATTTT. Amino acids: CASSSRGSHGDTQYF. The chain combines TRBV7-2 with TRBJ2-3, with D perhaps TRBD1 or TRBD2 (5 bases each). The CDR3 runs 15 residues. Trimming took off 4 bases at V and 6 bases at J, with 17 bases between the two ends. The germline V gene has CDR1 SGHTA and CDR2 FQGNSA.

Comments on this clone: Other DNA variants within this sample encode the same CDR3. This sequence joins TRBV15 and TRBJ2-6, with D perhaps being TRBD1 or TRBD2 (5 bases each). This CDR3 comprises 17 residues. Trimming stripped 2 bases from V and 2 bases from J, with 13 bases between. Per the germline V gene, CDR1 is LNHNV and CDR2 is YYDKDF (reference sequence). DNA for the CDR3: TGTGCCACCAGCAGAACCCGGGGCGTTACTGGGGCCAACGTCCTGACTTTC. Amino acid sequence: CATSRTRGVTGANVLTF.

This sequence joins TRBV4-2 and TRBJ2-1, with 8 bases identical to TRBD2. The CDR3 is made up of 13 amino acids. The V segment lost 5 bases and the J segment 10 bases; nucleotides outside the gene matches: 7. Germline V gene data show CDR1 as LGHNA and CDR2 as YNFKEQ. CDR3 coding DNA: TGTGCCAGCAGCGGTGGAGCGGGAGAGGAGCAGTTCTTC. Amino acid sequence: CASSGGAGEEQFF.

This clone was observed a single time. The chain combines TRBV19 with TRBJ1-5; a possible D gene is TRBD1 (6 bases). Germline values: CDR1 LNHDA, CDR2 SQIVND (reference sequence). The CDR3 extends over 14 amino acids. With 7 bases removed from V and 1 base from J, the gap between germline ends came to 11 bases. CDR3 sequence reads: CASTWTASNQPQHF. Written as DNA, the CDR3 is TGTGCCAGTACCTGGACAGCAAGCAATCAGCCCCAGCATTTT.

The chain links TRBV20-1 to TRBJ1-6; a possible D gene is TRBD1 (6 bases). V dropped 3 bases and J dropped 0 bases, with 15 bases sitting between them. The CDR3 has 17 residues. Germline CDR1 reads DFQATT; CDR2 reads SNEGSKA (reference sequence). The DNA for the CDR3 is TGCAGTGCTAGTTCGGGGGCGATGAGCTCCTATAATTCACCCCTCCACTTT. This gives the protein CSASSGAMSSYNSPLHF.

V is TRBV28 and J is TRBJ1-1; unclear D gene. The V end lost 1 base, the J end lost 4 bases, and 7 bases lay between the germline ends. Germline values: CDR1 MDHEN, CDR2 SYDVKM. The CDR3 runs to 13 residues. In DNA, the CDR3 is TGTGCCAGCAGTTTATTGGGGTTCACTGAAGCTTTCTTT. This codes for CASSLLGFTEAFF.

This sequence joins TRBV19 and TRBJ1-2; no definite D call. This CDR3 is built from 14 residues. From germline, CDR1 is LNHDA and CDR2 SQIVND (reference sequence). V was cut by 1 base and J by 2 bases, with 8 bases left in between. The CDR3 reads CASSIGPANYGYTF. CDR3 DNA: TGTGCCAGTAGTATAGGCCCTGCAAACTATGGCTACACCTTC.

The gene calls are TRBV6-5 and TRBJ2-7; maybe TRBD1 (6 bases). From germline, CDR1 is MNHEY and CDR2 SVGAGI. Between the trimmed V and J ends, which lost 2 bases and 5 bases, there was a span of 16 bases. The CDR3 length is 15 residues. This CDR3 reads CASSYIGRGANEQYF. The CDR3 region has the DNA TGTGCCAGCAGTTACATCGGCAGGGGAGCCAACGAGCAGTACTTC.

The chain joins TRBV2 to TRBJ2-5, with 8 positions matching TRBD2. The V gene end was trimmed by 2 bases and the J gene end by 2 bases; junction bases not matched to a gene: 7. Germline V gene data show CDR1 as SNHLY and CDR2 as FYNNEI. The CDR3 spans 16 residues. CDR3 amino acids: CASSEISGVIQETQYF. The DNA of the CDR3 is TGTGCCAGCAGTGAAATTAGCGGGGTGATACAAGAGACCCAGTACTTC.

V gene TRBV28 combines with J gene TRBJ1-5; unclear D gene. V was cut by 7 bases and J by 7 bases, with 11 bases left in between. Looked up from germline, CDR1 is MDHEN and CDR2 is SYDVKM. The CDR3 is made up of 12 amino acids. This chain's CDR3 is CASNSGGQPQHF. The CDR3 nucleotides read TGTGCCAGCAATTCGGGCGGGCAGCCCCAGCATTTT.